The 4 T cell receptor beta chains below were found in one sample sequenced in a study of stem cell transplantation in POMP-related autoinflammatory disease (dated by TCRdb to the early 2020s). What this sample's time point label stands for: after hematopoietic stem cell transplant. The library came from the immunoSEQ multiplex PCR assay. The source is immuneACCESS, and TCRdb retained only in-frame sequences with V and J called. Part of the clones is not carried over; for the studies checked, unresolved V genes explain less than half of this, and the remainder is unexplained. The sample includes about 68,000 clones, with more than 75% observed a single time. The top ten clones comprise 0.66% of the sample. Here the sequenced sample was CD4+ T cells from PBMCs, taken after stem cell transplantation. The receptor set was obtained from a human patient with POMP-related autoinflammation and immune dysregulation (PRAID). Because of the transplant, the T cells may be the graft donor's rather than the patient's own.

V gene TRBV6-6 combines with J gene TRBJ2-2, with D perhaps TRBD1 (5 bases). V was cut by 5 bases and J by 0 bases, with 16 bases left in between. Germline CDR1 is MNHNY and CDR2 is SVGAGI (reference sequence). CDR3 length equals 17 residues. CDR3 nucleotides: TGTGCCAGCAGTCCCGCCGGGCGGACATCGAACACCGGGGAGCTGTTTTTT. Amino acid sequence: CASSPAGRTSNTGELFF.

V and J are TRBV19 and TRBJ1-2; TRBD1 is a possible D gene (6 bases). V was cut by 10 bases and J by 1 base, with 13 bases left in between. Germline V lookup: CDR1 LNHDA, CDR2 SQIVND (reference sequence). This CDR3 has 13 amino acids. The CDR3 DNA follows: TGTGCCACTAAGCAACAGGGTAACTATGGCTACACCTTC. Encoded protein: CATKQQGNYGYTF.

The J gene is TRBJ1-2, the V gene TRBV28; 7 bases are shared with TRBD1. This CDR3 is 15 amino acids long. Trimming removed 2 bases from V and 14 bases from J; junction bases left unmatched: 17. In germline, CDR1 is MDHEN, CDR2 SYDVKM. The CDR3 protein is CASSLVNAGGVSRTF. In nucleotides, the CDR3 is TGTGCCAGCAGTTTAGTTAACGCAGGGGGAGTGTCGAGAACCTTC.

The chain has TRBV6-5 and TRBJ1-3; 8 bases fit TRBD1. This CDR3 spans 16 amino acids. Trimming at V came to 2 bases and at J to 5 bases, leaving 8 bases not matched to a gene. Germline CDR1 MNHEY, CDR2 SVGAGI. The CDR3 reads CASSYRAGGQRNTIYF. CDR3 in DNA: TGTGCCAGCAGTTACAGGGCAGGGGGCCAGAGAAACACCATATATTTT.